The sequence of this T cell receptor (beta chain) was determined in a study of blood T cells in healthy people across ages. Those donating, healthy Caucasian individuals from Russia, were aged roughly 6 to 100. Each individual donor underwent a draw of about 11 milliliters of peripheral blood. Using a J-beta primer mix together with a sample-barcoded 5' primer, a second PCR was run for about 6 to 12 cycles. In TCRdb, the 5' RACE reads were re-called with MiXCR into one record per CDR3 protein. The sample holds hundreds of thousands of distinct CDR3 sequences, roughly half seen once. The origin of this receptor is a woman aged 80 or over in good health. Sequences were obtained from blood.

CDR3 sequence (DNA): TGTGCCAGCAGCTTAGCGAGGACTAGCGGGGGTCGAGAGTACTTC. Protein product: CASSLARTSGGREYF. The chain combines TRBV7-9 with TRBJ2-5; 13 nucleotides agree with TRBD2. Germline V gene data show CDR1 as SEHNR and CDR2 as FQNEAQ (reference sequence). The ends lost 0 bases at V and 12 bases at J; junction bases unmatched: 7. This CDR3 is 15 amino acids long. Full variable domain (missing parts from reference TRBV7-9 and TRBJ2-5): DTGVSQNPRHKITKRGQNVTFRCDPISEHNRLYWYRQTLGQGPEFLTYFQNEAQLEKSRLLSDRFSAERPKGSFSTLEIQRTEQGDSAMYLCASSLARTSGGREYFGPGTRLLVL.